A selection of T cell receptor beta chains follows, all from one sample in a study of neurological immune-mediated disorders. TCRdb reanalysed the 5' RACE reads using MiXCR and keeps one entry per CDR3 protein. The sample includes about 45,000 distinct CDR3 sequences, about 13% of them seen just once. Specimen: PBMCs. The source is a man aged 30-40 years in good health. CDR3s include the opening cysteine and the closing phenylalanine or tryptophan. A D gene is named only where the DNA matches it firmly. The size of a clone is reported for some rows only, either as once, few or many, or as a class for expanded clones.

v_gene: TRBV7-9; d_gene: TRBD1; abundance: NA; j_gene: TRBJ1-1; len: 14; CDR3aa: CARSQQGEGNEAFF; CDR3nt: TGTGCCAGAAGCCAGCAGGGGGAAGGGAATGAAGCTTTCTTT
v_gene: TRBV11-2; d_gene: NA; abundance: many; j_gene: TRBJ2-3; len: 15; CDR3aa: CASSLLPSLTDTQYF; CDR3nt: TGTGCCAGCAGCCTCCTCCCTAGCCTCACAGATACGCAGTATTTT
v_gene: TRBV20-1; d_gene: NA; abundance: many; j_gene: TRBJ2-6; len: 15; CDR3aa: CSARDRASGANVLTF; CDR3nt: TGCAGTGCTAGAGATCGGGCGTCCGGGGCCAACGTCCTGACTTTC
v_gene: TRBV5-1; d_gene: NA; abundance: many; j_gene: TRBJ1-5; len: 15; CDR3aa: CASSLEGSSNQPQHF; CDR3nt: TGCGCCAGCAGCTTGGAAGGGTCTAGCAATCAGCCCCAGCATTTT
v_gene: TRBV9; d_gene: TRBD1; abundance: many; j_gene: TRBJ1-2; len: 15; CDR3aa: CASSVTPTGGIGYTF; CDR3nt: TGTGCCAGCAGCGTAACTCCGACAGGGGGCATTGGCTACACCTTC
v_gene: TRBV5-1; d_gene: NA; abundance: NA; j_gene: TRBJ2-1; len: 14; CDR3aa: CASSPGQRGKTQFF; CDR3nt: TGCGCCAGCAGCCCGGGACAGCGGGGAAAGACCCAGTTCTTC
v_gene: TRBV28; d_gene: NA; abundance: many; j_gene: TRBJ1-2; len: 14; CDR3aa: CASSLQGFVYGYTF; CDR3nt: TGTGCCAGCAGTCTGCAGGGTTTCGTCTATGGCTACACCTTC
v_gene: TRBV7-3; d_gene: TRBD1; abundance: many; j_gene: TRBJ2-1; len: 16; CDR3aa: CASSLNGQELYNEQFF; CDR3nt: TGTGCCAGCAGCTTAAATGGACAGGAGCTCTACAATGAGCAGTTCTTC
v_gene: TRBV27; d_gene: NA; abundance: many; j_gene: TRBJ2-3; len: 13; CDR3aa: CASSFWGTDTQYF; CDR3nt: TGTGCCAGCAGTTTCTGGGGCACAGATACGCAGTATTTT
v_gene: TRBV20-1; d_gene: TRBD1; abundance: many; j_gene: TRBJ2-7; len: 13; CDR3aa: CSSRGQDLSEQYF; CDR3nt: TGCAGTTCCAGGGGGCAGGATCTGAGCGAGCAGTACTTC
v_gene: TRBV29-1; d_gene: TRBD2; abundance: NA; j_gene: TRBJ2-2; len: 15; CDR3aa: CSVRAGGPGTGELFF; CDR3nt: TGCAGCGTTAGAGCGGGAGGGCCGGGCACCGGGGAGCTGTTTTTT
v_gene: TRBV20-1; d_gene: TRBD2; abundance: many; j_gene: TRBJ2-2; len: 16; CDR3aa: CSARDTREGLEGELFF; CDR3nt: TGCAGTGCTAGAGATACTCGGGAGGGCCTCGAAGGGGAGCTGTTTTTT
v_gene: TRBV20-1; d_gene: TRBD2; abundance: many; j_gene: TRBJ2-3; len: 16; CDR3aa: CSARKGGTSGSYPQYF; CDR3nt: TGCAGTGCTCGGAAGGGGGGGACTAGCGGGAGTTATCCGCAGTATTTT
v_gene: TRBV7-8; d_gene: TRBD2; abundance: many; j_gene: TRBJ2-5; len: 20; CDR3aa: CASSLSSSGRFLSVWETQYF; CDR3nt: TGTGCCAGCAGCTTATCTTCTAGCGGGAGGTTTTTGAGTGTTTGGGAGACCCAGTACTTC
v_gene: TRBV27; d_gene: TRBD1; abundance: NA; j_gene: TRBJ2-5; len: 15; CDR3aa: CASSPGQGTSETQYF; CDR3nt: TGTGCCAGCAGTCCCGGACAGGGGACGTCAGAGACCCAGTACTTC
v_gene: TRBV20-1; d_gene: TRBD2; abundance: once; j_gene: TRBJ2-5; len: 15; CDR3aa: CSARWGLAESGTQYF; CDR3nt: TGCAGTGCTAGATGGGGACTAGCGGAGTCTGGGACCCAGTACTTC
v_gene: TRBV20-1; d_gene: TRBD1; abundance: many; j_gene: TRBJ2-7; len: 17; CDR3aa: CSASSPHPSTGGFWQYF; CDR3nt: TGCAGTGCTAGTAGCCCACACCCGTCGACAGGGGGCTTTTGGCAGTACTTC
v_gene: TRBV20-1; d_gene: TRBD1; abundance: many; j_gene: TRBJ1-1; len: 15; CDR3aa: CSASGATGEVTEAFF; CDR3nt: TGCAGTGCTAGTGGAGCGACAGGGGAGGTCACTGAAGCTTTCTTT
v_gene: TRBV7-6; d_gene: TRBD1; abundance: NA; j_gene: TRBJ1-2; len: 13; CDR3aa: CASSLTQGEGYTF; CDR3nt: TGTGCCAGCAGCTTAACACAGGGGGAAGGCTACACCTTC
v_gene: TRBV4-1; d_gene: TRBD1; abundance: many; j_gene: TRBJ2-5; len: 16; CDR3aa: CASSQDPQGGQETQYF; CDR3nt: TGCGCCAGCAGCCAAGATCCACAGGGGGGTCAAGAGACCCAGTACTTC
v_gene: TRBV3-1; d_gene: NA; abundance: many; j_gene: TRBJ2-3; len: 15; CDR3aa: CASSRSISATDTQYF; CDR3nt: TGTGCCAGCAGCCGATCCATAAGCGCCACAGATACGCAGTATTTT
v_gene: TRBV20-1; d_gene: TRBD2; abundance: many; j_gene: TRBJ2-7; len: 13; CDR3aa: CSGLLAGVYEQYF; CDR3nt: TGCAGTGGCCTACTAGCGGGAGTTTACGAGCAGTACTTC
v_gene: TRBV12-3/TRBV12-4; d_gene: NA; abundance: NA; j_gene: TRBJ2-6; len: 17; CDR3aa: CDSRRINQGVGANVLTF; CDR3nt: TGTGACAGCAGAAGGATCAACCAAGGGGTCGGGGCCAACGTCCTGACTTTC
v_gene: TRBV5-1; d_gene: NA; abundance: many; j_gene: TRBJ2-5; len: 14; CDR3aa: CASSTKSDGETQYF; CDR3nt: TGCGCCAGCAGCACTAAATCGGACGGAGAGACCCAGTACTTC
v_gene: TRBV5-1; d_gene: TRBD1; abundance: NA; j_gene: TRBJ2-5; len: 16; CDR3aa: CASSEGQGGRQETQYF; CDR3nt: TGCGCCAGCAGCGAGGGACAGGGGGGCAGACAAGAGACCCAGTACTTC
v_gene: TRBV12-3/TRBV12-4; d_gene: NA; abundance: many; j_gene: TRBJ2-3; len: 15; CDR3aa: CASSFRDQLTDTQYF; CDR3nt: TGTGCCAGCAGTTTCCGGGACCAACTCACAGATACGCAGTATTTT
v_gene: TRBV5-5; d_gene: NA; abundance: medium-sized; j_gene: TRBJ2-5; len: 14; CDR3aa: CASRRDQTKETQYF; CDR3nt: TGTGCCAGCAGAAGGGACCAGACTAAAGAGACCCAGTACTTC
v_gene: TRBV20-1; d_gene: NA; abundance: many; j_gene: TRBJ1-5; len: 15; CDR3aa: CSARLQGWGGQPQHF; CDR3nt: TGCAGTGCTAGACTTCAGGGGTGGGGTGGGCAGCCCCAGCATTTT
v_gene: TRBV7-2; d_gene: NA; abundance: many; j_gene: TRBJ2-2; len: 14; CDR3aa: CASSLETSFGELFF; CDR3nt: TGTGCCAGCAGCTTAGAGACTAGTTTCGGGGAGCTGTTTTTT
v_gene: TRBV28; d_gene: NA; abundance: many; j_gene: TRBJ1-6; len: 14; CDR3aa: CASSGFRDDSPLHF; CDR3nt: TGTGCCAGCAGTGGGTTTAGGGATGATTCACCCCTCCACTTT
v_gene: TRBV5-1; d_gene: TRBD1; abundance: many; j_gene: TRBJ2-7; len: 14; CDR3aa: CASSHDRDRDRQYF; CDR3nt: TGCGCCAGCAGCCATGACCGGGACAGGGATCGGCAGTACTTC
v_gene: TRBV7-2; d_gene: NA; abundance: many; j_gene: TRBJ1-3; len: 15; CDR3aa: CASSLRQITGNTIYF; CDR3nt: TGTGCCAGCAGCTTGAGACAGATTACTGGAAACACCATATATTTT
v_gene: TRBV6-1; d_gene: TRBD2; abundance: many; j_gene: TRBJ2-3; len: 15; CDR3aa: CASSELAGDTDTQYF; CDR3nt: TGTGCCAGCAGTGAACTAGCGGGAGACACAGATACGCAGTATTTT
v_gene: TRBV7-9; d_gene: NA; abundance: many; j_gene: TRBJ2-5; len: 14; CDR3aa: CASSLVGDQETQYF; CDR3nt: TGTGCCAGCAGCTTAGTAGGGGACCAAGAGACCCAGTACTTC
v_gene: TRBV28; d_gene: NA; abundance: many; j_gene: TRBJ1-5; len: 15; CDR3aa: CASSYRAEGNQPQHF; CDR3nt: TGTGCCAGCAGCTACAGGGCTGAGGGCAATCAGCCCCAGCATTTT
v_gene: TRBV20-1; d_gene: TRBD2; abundance: many; j_gene: TRBJ2-3; len: 14; CDR3aa: CSAPTSGGTNTQYF; CDR3nt: TGCAGTGCCCCTACTAGCGGGGGCACGAATACGCAGTATTTT
v_gene: TRBV7-2; d_gene: TRBD2; abundance: many; j_gene: TRBJ2-3; len: 14; CDR3aa: CASSLIAGVDTQYF; CDR3nt: TGTGCCAGCAGCTTAATTGCGGGAGTAGATACGCAGTATTTT
v_gene: TRBV12-3/TRBV12-4; d_gene: NA; abundance: many; j_gene: TRBJ2-7; len: 12; CDR3aa: CASSYHPYEQYF; CDR3nt: TGTGCCAGCAGTTATCATCCCTACGAGCAGTACTTC
v_gene: TRBV4-1; d_gene: TRBD1; abundance: NA; j_gene: TRBJ2-5; len: 16; CDR3aa: CASSSRSGQDQETQYF; CDR3nt: TGCGCCAGCAGCTCCCGGTCGGGACAGGACCAAGAGACCCAGTACTTC
v_gene: TRBV5-1; d_gene: NA; abundance: many; j_gene: TRBJ1-6; len: 15; CDR3aa: CASSPSGLLSSPLHF; CDR3nt: TGCGCCAGCAGCCCATCGGGGCTCTTAAGTTCACCCCTCCACTTT
v_gene: TRBV20-1; d_gene: NA; abundance: many; j_gene: TRBJ2-2; len: 12; CDR3aa: CSGAFGAGELFF; CDR3nt: TGCAGTGGGGCCTTTGGGGCCGGGGAGCTGTTTTTT
v_gene: TRBV6-2/TRBV6-3; d_gene: NA; abundance: few; j_gene: TRBJ2-7; len: 13; CDR3aa: CASKALSSYEQYF; CDR3nt: TGTGCCAGTAAAGCGTTGAGCTCCTACGAGCAGTACTTC
v_gene: TRBV29-1; d_gene: NA; abundance: many; j_gene: TRBJ1-1; len: 12; CDR3aa: CSVGDQGTEAFF; CDR3nt: TGCAGCGTTGGAGACCAGGGGACTGAAGCTTTCTTT